These T cell receptor beta chains were read from a single sample in a study of cytomegalovirus exposure and HLA in healthy donors. Clones were read by immunoSEQ multiplex PCR, and TCRdb kept only the in-frame ones, dropping some. Of 110,000 to 150,000 clones listed, around a tenth are singletons. Sequencing was carried out using PBMCs. Every receptor here comes from a male donor in good health and CMV-seronegative. The CDR3 runs from the conserved cysteine through the conserved F or W. A D gene is named only where the DNA matches it firmly. Rows may omit the clone size; those that give it use once, few, many or a size class.

d_gene	abundance	v_gene	j_gene	CDR3aa	CDR3nt
.	few	TRBV7-9	TRBJ1-3	CASSFHSGLGNTIYF	TGTGCCAGCAGCTTCCACTCGGGACTAGGAAACACCATATATTTT
TRBD1	few	TRBV29-1	TRBJ2-7	CSARTGDSYEQYF	TGCAGCGCAAGGACAGGGGACTCCTACGAGCAGTACTTC
TRBD1	.	TRBV28	TRBJ2-7	CASSFVTRTGWYEQYF	TGTGCCAGCAGTTTCGTTACCAGGACAGGGTGGTACGAGCAGTACTTC
TRBD1	.	TRBV28	TRBJ2-1	CASSPQLAGGDEQFF	TGTGCCAGCAGTCCTCAACTAGCAGGGGGCGATGAGCAGTTCTTC
TRBD2	few	TRBV7-6	TRBJ2-7	CASSRGLAGPYEQYF	TGTGCCAGCAGCCGTGGACTAGCGGGCCCTTACGAGCAGTACTTC
TRBD1	.	TRBV5-1	TRBJ1-2	CASSPGLGQPSYGYTF	TGCGCCAGCAGCCCAGGGCTGGGACAGCCGAGCTATGGCTACACCTTC
TRBD1	few	TRBV2	TRBJ2-7	CASSYRGTYEQYF	TGTGCCAGCAGTTACAGGGGGACCTACGAGCAGTACTTC
.	.	TRBV6-5	TRBJ2-7	CASSRVGGYEQYF	TGTGCCAGCAGTCGCGTGGGGGGCTACGAGCAGTACTTC
.	.	TRBV28	TRBJ2-1	CASGGGSSYNEQFF	TGTGCCAGCGGGGGCGGGAGCTCCTACAATGAGCAGTTCTTC
.	few	TRBV6-1	TRBJ2-6	CASSEVRWGRGANVLTF	TGTGCCAGCAGTGAAGTAAGGTGGGGCAGAGGGGCCAACGTCCTGACTTTC
.	few	TRBV10-1	TRBJ1-1	CASSRDRRGQNTEAFF	TGCGCCAGCAGTCGAGACAGGAGAGGCCAGAACACTGAAGCTTTCTTT
.	few	TRBV19	TRBJ1-1	CASSATGNTEAFF	TGTGCCAGTAGTGCGACAGGGAACACTGAAGCTTTCTTT
.	few	TRBV28	TRBJ1-2	CASSLVAGNYGYTF	TGTGCCAGCAGTTTGGTGGCAGGGAACTATGGCTACACCTTC
.	.	TRBV28	TRBJ1-2	CASSLRQVSLYGYTF	TGTGCCAGCAGTTTAAGGCAGGTCTCCTTATATGGCTACACCTTC
.	few	TRBV29-1	TRBJ2-6	CSVRDSGANVLTF	TGCAGCGTCCGAGACTCTGGGGCCAACGTCCTGACTTTC
.	few	TRBV29-1	TRBJ2-7	CSVVWGLEQYF	TGCAGCGTTGTTTGGGGACTCGAGCAGTACTTC
TRBD1	.	TRBV4-3	TRBJ1-2	CASSQGTGLGYTF	TGCGCCAGCAGCCAGGGGACAGGGCTTGGCTACACCTTC
.	few	TRBV28	TRBJ1-1	CASNDLGNPEAFF	TGTGCCAGCAACGATCTAGGTAACCCTGAAGCTTTCTTT
TRBD1	few	TRBV7-8	TRBJ2-5	CASSFGSSGGTQKTQYF	TGTGCCAGCAGCTTTGGCTCTTCAGGGGGCACACAGAAGACCCAGTACTTC
TRBD1	few	TRBV4-1	TRBJ2-7	CASSSGTVYEQYF	TGCGCCAGCAGCTCCGGGACAGTCTACGAGCAGTACTTC
.	few	TRBV5-1	TRBJ2-1	CATRGGPNNEQFF	TGCGCCACCCGAGGAGGCCCTAACAATGAGCAGTTCTTC
.	.	TRBV19	TRBJ1-5	CASSIHGERNQPQHF	TGTGCCAGTAGTATTCACGGGGAGCGCAATCAGCCCCAGCATTTT
.	few	TRBV5-1	TRBJ1-4	CASSLGSGGYPEKLFF	TGCGCCAGCAGCTTGGGCTCGGGGGGCTACCCCGAAAAACTGTTTTTT
.	few	TRBV28	TRBJ2-3	CASSFVRAADTQYF	TGTGCCAGCAGTTTCGTCAGGGCCGCAGATACGCAGTATTTT
.	few	TRBV5-1	TRBJ2-5	CASSSVLWDTRTQETQYF	TGCGCCAGCAGCTCGGTACTATGGGACACAAGGACCCAAGAGACCCAGTACTTC
TRBD2	.	TRBV28	TRBJ2-1	CASSRTLAASSYNEQFF	TGTGCCAGCAGCCGGACCCTAGCGGCTAGCTCCTACAATGAGCAGTTCTTC
TRBD2	.	TRBV7-3	TRBJ2-1	CASSSNGPGQGLAGANEQFF	TGTGCCAGCAGCTCTAATGGTCCGGGGCAGGGACTAGCGGGAGCCAATGAGCAGTTCTTC
.	few	TRBV7-2	TRBJ1-5	CATGESNQPQHF	TGTGCCACCGGGGAAAGCAATCAGCCCCAGCATTTT
.	.	TRBV7-9	TRBJ2-5	CASSVVGGQETQYF	TGTGCCAGCAGCGTCGTTGGAGGGCAAGAGACCCAGTACTTC
TRBD2	few	TRBV4-3	TRBJ2-1	CASSREPERESSYNEQFF	TGCGCCAGCAGCCGAGAGCCTGAGCGGGAGAGCTCCTACAATGAGCAGTTCTTC
.	few	TRBV9	TRBJ2-1	CASSVDDSGYNEQFF	TGTGCCAGCAGCGTAGACGATAGCGGCTACAATGAGCAGTTCTTC
TRBD1	few	TRBV7-9	TRBJ1-5	CASSLTGTGGQPQHF	TGTGCCAGCAGCTTAACCGGGACAGGGGGACAGCCCCAGCATTTT
TRBD1	few	TRBV18	TRBJ1-2	CASSESGQGYGYTF	TGTGCCAGCTCAGAATCGGGACAGGGATATGGCTACACCTTC
TRBD2	few	TRBV6-5	TRBJ2-5	CASSYRTSGRYETQYF	TGTGCCAGCAGTTACCGGACTAGCGGGAGGTATGAGACCCAGTACTTC
.	.	TRBV6-1	TRBJ2-5	CASSDKREETQYF	TGTGCCAGCAGTGATAAGAGAGAGGAGACCCAGTACTTC
.	.	TRBV5-6	TRBJ2-7	CASSLRQTSYEQYF	TGTGCCAGCAGCTTAAGACAGACCTCCTACGAGCAGTACTTC
.	.	TRBV7-9	TRBJ2-7	CASSGLYVYEQYF	TGTGCCAGCAGCGGACTGTATGTTTACGAGCAGTACTTC
TRBD1	.	TRBV28	TRBJ1-5	CASSRKQGANQPQHF	TGTGCCAGCAGTCGGAAACAGGGGGCAAACCAGCCCCAGCATTTT
TRBD1	few	TRBV29-1	TRBJ2-7	CSVEGARTGGRIYEQYF	TGCAGCGTTGAGGGGGCCCGGACAGGGGGGAGGATATACGAGCAGTACTTC
.	few	TRBV7-2	TRBJ1-5	CASSLEQHSNQPQHF	TGTGCCAGCAGCTTAGAACAGCATAGCAATCAGCCCCAGCATTTT
TRBD1	few	TRBV28	TRBJ1-1	CASSHSGTGNTEAFF	TGTGCCAGCAGTCACTCAGGGACAGGGAACACTGAAGCTTTCTTT
TRBD1	.	TRBV30	TRBJ1-5	CAWSVGTGLKPQHF	TGTGCCTGGAGTGTGGGGACAGGGTTGAAGCCCCAGCATTTT
.	.	TRBV4-3	TRBJ1-6	CASSQGASPLHF	TGCGCCAGCAGCCAAGGGGCATCACCCCTCCACTTT
.	.	TRBV5-8	TRBJ1-1	CASSYRVSTEAFF	TGTGCCAGCAGCTACAGGGTGTCCACTGAAGCTTTCTTT
TRBD2	few	TRBV7-9	TRBJ2-1	CASSSRGLAASYNEQFF	TGTGCCAGCAGCTCCAGAGGACTAGCGGCCTCCTACAATGAGCAGTTCTTC
.	few	TRBV29-1	TRBJ2-2	CSVEDRGRNTGELFF	TGCAGCGTTGAAGATCGGGGTCGGAACACCGGGGAGCTGTTTTTT
.	few	TRBV2	TRBJ2-7	CASSGRGLGYGEQYF	TGTGCCAGCAGCGGGCGAGGGCTGGGATACGGCGAGCAGTACTTC
.	.	TRBV4-2	TRBJ1-1	CASSRVEGVNVEAFF	TGTGCCAGCAGCCGAGTAGAAGGGGTGAACGTTGAAGCTTTCTTT
.	.	TRBV19	TRBJ1-2	CASSSQSDRSGYTF	TGTGCCAGTAGTTCTCAATCGGACAGAAGTGGCTACACCTTC
TRBD2	.	TRBV15	TRBJ2-1	CATSRALAGASSYNEQFF	TGTGCCACCAGCAGAGCGCTAGCGGGGGCCAGCTCCTACAATGAGCAGTTCTTC
.	few	TRBV28	TRBJ2-7	CASSLSGPGEQYF	TGTGCCAGCAGTTTATCCGGCCCGGGGGAGCAGTACTTC
TRBD1	.	TRBV11-1	TRBJ2-5	CASSRGQGFRETQYF	TGTGCCAGCAGCCGGGGACAGGGATTTCGAGAGACCCAGTACTTC
TRBD1	few	TRBV19	TRBJ2-1	CASSYLDRGLFNEQFF	TGTGCCAGTAGTTACCTCGACAGGGGGCTGTTCAATGAGCAGTTCTTC
TRBD1	.	TRBV7-9	TRBJ1-1	CASSLQGANTEAFF	TGTGCCAGCAGCTTACAGGGGGCTAACACTGAAGCTTTCTTT
.	few	TRBV6-1	TRBJ1-2	CASSEGPGNYGYTF	TGTGCCAGCAGTGAAGGACCCGGGAACTATGGCTACACCTTC